This TCR beta chain stems from a study of cytomegalovirus exposure and HLA in healthy donors. Study-wide findings and caveats: V- and J-gene trimming in TCR beta was tied to a missense DCLRE1C variant by an analysis performed later. Donors were assumed by presence/absence analyses to have roughly uniform sequencing depth.

Each of the donors was a healthy bone marrow donor. A remark on this clone: Its antigen is unknown.

Amplification used 60 Vbeta primers and 13 Jbeta primers. Assay used: immunoSEQ multiplex PCR; TCRdb lists only in-frame clones, some missing. Counted here are some 120,000 clones, around three quarters occurring once; the ten biggest clones make up roughly 2%. This CDR3 is built from 19 residues. V was pared by 4 bases and J by 6 bases, with 19 bases of the junction left unmatched. Germline CDR1 and CDR2: SGHNT and YENEEA. The chain uses TRBV11-3 and TRBJ2-2, with 8 bases that match TRBD1. The receptor was derived from a man aged 18 to 29 in good health and CMV-seronegative. Sequencing used PBMCs. The CDR3 sequence is CASSSQFQGARSTSGELFF. CDR3 in DNA: TGTGCCAGCAGCTCCCAGTTTCAGGGGGCTAGGTCAACGTCCGGGGAGCTGTTTTTT.